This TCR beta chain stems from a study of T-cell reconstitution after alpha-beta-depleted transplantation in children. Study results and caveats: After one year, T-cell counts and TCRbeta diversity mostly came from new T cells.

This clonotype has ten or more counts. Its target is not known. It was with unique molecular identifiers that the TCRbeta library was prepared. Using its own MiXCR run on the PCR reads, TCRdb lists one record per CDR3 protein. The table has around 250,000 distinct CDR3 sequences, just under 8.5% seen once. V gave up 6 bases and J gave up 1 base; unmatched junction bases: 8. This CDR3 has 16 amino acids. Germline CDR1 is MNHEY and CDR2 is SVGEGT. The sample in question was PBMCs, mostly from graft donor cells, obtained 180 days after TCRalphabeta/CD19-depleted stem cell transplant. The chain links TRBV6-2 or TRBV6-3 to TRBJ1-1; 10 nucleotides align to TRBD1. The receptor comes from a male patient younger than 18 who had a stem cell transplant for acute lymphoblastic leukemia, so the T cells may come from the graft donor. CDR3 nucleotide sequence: TGTGCCAGCAGACCCGACAGGGGGCCCACGAACACTGAAGCTTTCTTT. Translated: CASRPDRGPTNTEAFF.